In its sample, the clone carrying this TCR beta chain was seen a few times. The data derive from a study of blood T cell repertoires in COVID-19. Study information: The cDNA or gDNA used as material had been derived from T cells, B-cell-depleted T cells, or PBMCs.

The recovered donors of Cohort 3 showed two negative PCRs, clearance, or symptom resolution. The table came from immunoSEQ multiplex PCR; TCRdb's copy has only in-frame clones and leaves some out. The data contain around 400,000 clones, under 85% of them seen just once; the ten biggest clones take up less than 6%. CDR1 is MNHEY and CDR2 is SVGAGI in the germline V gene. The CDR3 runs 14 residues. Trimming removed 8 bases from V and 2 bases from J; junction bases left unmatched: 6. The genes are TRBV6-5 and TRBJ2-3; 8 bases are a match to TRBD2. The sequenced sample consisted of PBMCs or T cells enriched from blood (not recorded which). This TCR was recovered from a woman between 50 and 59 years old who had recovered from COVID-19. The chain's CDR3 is CASARTSSTDTQYF. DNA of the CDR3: TGTGCCAGCGCTCGGACTAGCTCCACAGATACGCAGTATTTT.